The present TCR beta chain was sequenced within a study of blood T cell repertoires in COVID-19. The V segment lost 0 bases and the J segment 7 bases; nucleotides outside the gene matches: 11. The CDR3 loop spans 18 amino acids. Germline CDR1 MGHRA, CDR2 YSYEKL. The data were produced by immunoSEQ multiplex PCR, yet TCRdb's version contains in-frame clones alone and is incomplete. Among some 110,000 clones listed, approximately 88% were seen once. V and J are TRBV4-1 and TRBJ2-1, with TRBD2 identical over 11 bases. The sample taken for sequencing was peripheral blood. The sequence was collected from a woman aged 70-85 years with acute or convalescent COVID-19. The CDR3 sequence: CASSQDRALAGERNEQFF. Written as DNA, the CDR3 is TGCGCCAGCAGCCAAGATAGGGCACTAGCGGGAGAACGTAATGAGCAGTTCTTC.